This T cell receptor beta chain was captured in a study of lymphopenia after photon versus proton radiotherapy. Repertoires were generated with immunoSEQ multiplex PCR, while TCRdb's copy carries only in-frame clones and drops some. The profile shows under 30,000 clones, roughly 90% of them singletons. In regard to this clone: The junction does not match germline at one end; this may be a read error.

The germline gives CDR1 ENHRY, CDR2 SYGVKD. This CDR3 has 13 amino acids. The gene calls are TRBV10-3 and TRBJ1-1, with 8 bases fitting TRBD1. The sequence derives from a man aged 50 to 60 with gastric cancer. This specimen was peripheral blood, taken from a patient treated with photon-based radiotherapy. CDR3 loop: CAVSQETGVFAFF. CDR3 coding DNA: TGTGCCGTCAGTCAAGAGACAGGGGTGTTTGCTTTCTTT.